This T cell receptor beta chain appears in the sequencing data of a study of T cell responses to AZD1222 COVID-19 vaccine. Trimming cost V 4 bases and J 1 base, with 11 bases left between them. Germline assignment: CDR1 SGHNT and CDR2 YYREEE (reference sequence). There are 14 residues in the CDR3. Whole-study results and caveats: No day 14 peak samples; only post-peak repertoires were characterized.

Sequencing was performed with immunoSEQ multiplex PCR; in TCRdb, only in-frame clones are kept and a portion is missing. The table lists tens of thousands of clones, approximately 89% of them singletons. Of note for this clone: The antigen is unknown.

The rearrangement joins TRBV5-4 to TRBJ1-1, with a weak D call TRBD1 (5 bases). The receptor was isolated from an adult in good health. The sample in question was peripheral blood, obtained on day 0 of AZD1222 vaccination. The DNA of the CDR3 is TGTGCCAGCAGCCCCCAGGGTTGGAACACTGAAGCTTTCTTT. Protein sequence: CASSPQGWNTEAFF. The full variable domain, completed using reference TRBV5-4 and TRBJ1-1, is ETGVTQSPTHLIKTRGQQVTLRCSSQSGHNTVSWYQQALGQGPQFIFQYYREEENGRGNFPPRFSGLQFPNYSSELNVNALELDDSALYLCASSPQGWNTEAFFGQGTRLTVV.